One sample yielded the 30 T cell receptor beta chains listed below, sequenced in a study of blood T cell repertoires in COVID-19. The repertoire was sequenced with immunoSEQ multiplex PCR; TCRdb's copy has only in-frame clones and lacks some. The sample carries 65,000 to 70,000 clones, around 85% recorded once. Specimen: peripheral blood. The receptors were gathered from a man aged 40-55 years with COVID-19, enrolled during active disease.

This chain uses TRBV2 with TRBJ1-2; 7 bases match TRBD1. Germline CDR1 reads SNHLY; CDR2 reads FYNNEI. V lost 5 bases and J lost 0; bases outside the gene matches: 6. There are 15 residues in the CDR3. The CDR3 nucleotides are TGTGCCAGCAGTCAAAACAGGGGCGCTAACTATGGCTACACCTTC. Protein product: CASSQNRGANYGYTF.

This chain connects TRBV7-3 to TRBJ2-7; 8 positions match TRBD1. The CDR3 has 14 residues. Germline V gene sequence: CDR1 SGHTA, CDR2 FQGTGA. V trimming: 5 bases; J trimming: 5 bases; junction bases outside the gene matches: 8. The CDR3 spells CASSPDRGSDEQYF. The CDR3 bases are TGTGCCAGCAGCCCCGACAGGGGATCGGACGAGCAGTACTTC.

The chain combines TRBV27 with TRBJ1-1; D remains unclear. CDR3 length equals 13 residues. Germline V gene lookup returns CDR1 MNHEY and CDR2 SMNVEV (reference sequence). The V end lost 5 bases, the J end lost 3 bases, and 10 bases lay between the germline ends. The CDR3, as DNA: TGTGCCAGCAGTACGAGGGCGTACACTGAAGCTTTCTTT. This gives the protein CASSTRAYTEAFF.

The J gene is TRBJ1-1, the V gene TRBV19, with D possibly matching TRBD1 (5 bases). CDR1 and CDR2 (germline): LNHDA, SQIVND (reference sequence). The CDR3 spans 13 residues. V lost 7 bases, J lost 4 bases, and 13 bases lay in between. CDR3 protein: CASTDSRATEAFF. The CDR3 DNA reads as TGTGCCAGTACTGACAGTCGGGCCACTGAAGCTTTCTTT.

The chain's CDR3 is CASSVGTGYNEQFF. The DNA for the CDR3 is TGTGCCAGCAGCGTTGGGACAGGCTACAATGAGCAGTTCTTC. The chain carries TRBV5-5 and TRBJ2-1, with 8 bases matching TRBD1. CDR3 size: 14 residues. Trimming cost V 4 bases and J 3 bases; bases outside gene matches: 3. CDR1 SGHKS and CDR2 YYEKEE come from the germline V gene (reference sequence).

As DNA, the CDR3 is TGCGCCAGCAGCCGAGACAGGGGAGGTTATAAGGATACGCAGTATTTT. Residues: CASSRDRGGYKDTQYF. V gene TRBV5-1 combines with J gene TRBJ2-3; TRBD1 aligns across 8 bases. V dropped 4 bases and J dropped 6; count of bases not matched to a gene: 13. The CDR3 loop spans 16 amino acids. Germline assignment: CDR1 SGHRS and CDR2 YFSETQ.

This clone was recorded many times. The J gene is TRBJ1-6, the V gene TRBV19; D uncertain. V shed 8 bases and J shed 0 bases, with 11 bases lying between them. Germline V gives CDR1 LNHDA, CDR2 SQIVND (reference sequence). The CDR3 is 15 residues long. CDR3 nucleotides: TGTGCCAGTTCACTACGGAACTCCTATAATTCACCCCTCCACTTT. As protein: CASSLRNSYNSPLHF.

The CDR3 DNA reads TGTGCCAGCAGTGAAACGGCTAGCGGGACCTACGAGCAGTACTTC. Translated: CASSETASGTYEQYF. This chain joins TRBV25-1 and TRBJ2-7; TRBD2 matches 9 bases. V shed 2 bases and J 2 bases; nucleotides not matched to a gene: 4. The CDR3 has 15 residues. Looked up from germline, CDR1 is MGHDK and CDR2 is SYGVNS.

This clone has just a few counts. This sequence joins TRBV7-6 and TRBJ1-1, with D maybe TRBD1 (5 bases). V was cut by 6 bases and J by 2 bases, with 13 bases left in between. CDR1 and CDR2 from the germline V gene are SGHVS and FNYEAQ. The CDR3 length is 14 residues. Here the CDR3 reads CASRDLRVNTEAFF. The CDR3 DNA sequence: TGTGCCAGCAGAGACCTCAGGGTAAACACTGAAGCTTTCTTT.

The chain is built from TRBV29-1 and TRBJ1-1, with 7 bases lining up with TRBD1. With V trimmed by 6 bases and J by 9 bases, 7 bases remained unmatched. CDR3 length: 11 residues. Germline V gene sequence: CDR1 SQVTM, CDR2 ANQGSEA. CDR3 in DNA: TGCAGCGTGCAACGGACAGGCAAAGCTTTCTTT. Protein product: CSVQRTGKAFF.

The chain recombines TRBV28 with TRBJ2-2; 8 bases line up with TRBD2. The CDR3 length is 14 residues. Trimming removed 8 bases from V and 5 bases from J; junction bases left unmatched: 7. Germline CDR1 is MDHEN and CDR2 is SYDVKM. CDR3 residues: CASSGGPRTGELFF. CDR3 nucleotides: TGTGCCAGCTCGGGGGGGCCTCGAACCGGGGAGCTGTTTTTT.

V and J are TRBV5-1 and TRBJ1-1; no reliable D call. The CDR3 length is 14 residues. The V gene's germline CDR1 is SGHRS and CDR2 YFSETQ. V lost 0 bases and J 1 base, leaving 7 bases between the germline ends. The CDR3 region has the DNA TGCGCCAGCAGCTTGGAACCAGGGAACACTGAAGCTTTCTTT. Its protein is CASSLEPGNTEAFF.

The rearrangement joins TRBV5-1 to TRBJ1-2; maybe TRBD1 (5 bases). The CDR3 length is 17 residues. V was clipped by 4 bases and J by 0 bases, with 19 bases between them. Germline CDR1 SGHRS, CDR2 YFSETQ. CDR3 DNA: TGCGCCAGCAGCCTGGGGGGTGTGGAACTAGCTAACTATGGCTACACCTTC. Amino acids: CASSLGGVELANYGYTF.

The chain is built from TRBV7-9 and TRBJ2-2; possible D gene TRBD1, 5 bases. Trimming stripped 7 bases from V and 4 bases from J, with 13 bases between. Germline values: CDR1 SEHNR, CDR2 FQNEAQ (reference sequence). The CDR3 totals 14 residues. The CDR3 loop is CASIYPGFTGELFF. The CDR3 DNA reads TGTGCCAGCATCTACCCAGGGTTCACCGGGGAGCTGTTTTTT.

There are a few counts of this clone. V and J are TRBV5-5 and TRBJ1-1; 11 bases match TRBD1. Germline trimming cut 2 bases from V and 5 bases from J; bases unmatched to any gene: 17. This CDR3 contains 19 residues. Germline CDR1 and CDR2: SGHKS and YYEKEE (reference sequence). The DNA of the CDR3 is TGTGCCAGCAGCTTTAGGCTGGGACAGGGGGAAAAAGGGGGGACTGAAGCTTTCTTT. Protein product: CASSFRLGQGEKGGTEAFF. Together with reference TRBV5-5 and TRBJ1-1, the CDR3 gives the full variable domain: DAGVTQSPTHLIKTRGQQVTLRCSPISGHKSVSWYQQVLGQGPQFIFQYYEKEERGRGNFPDRFSARQFPNYSSELNVNALLLGDSALYLCASSFRLGQGEKGGTEAFFGQGTRLTVV.

This sequence joins TRBV30 and TRBJ1-1; no definite D call. V was cut by 3 bases and J by 6 bases, with 23 bases left in between. The germline gives CDR1 GTSNPN, CDR2 SVGIG (reference sequence). This CDR3 spans 16 amino acids. CDR3 nucleotides: TGTGCCTGGAGCTACCTTTTGCCTCGAAAAAACGCTGAAGCTTTCTTT. Its translation is CAWSYLLPRKNAEAFF.

The J gene is TRBJ1-1, the V gene TRBV5-4; the D is unclear. The ends were cut back, 4 bases at V and 0 bases at J, with 13 bases in the middle. Germline loops: CDR1 SGHNT, CDR2 YYREEE (reference sequence). The CDR3 is 15 residues long. In DNA, the CDR3 is TGTGCCAGCAGCGCCGCCGGGGTGCTGAACACTGAAGCTTTCTTT. It specifies CASSAAGVLNTEAFF.

The rearrangement links TRBV19 to TRBJ1-5; D ambiguous. The V gene's germline CDR1 is LNHDA and CDR2 SQIVND (reference sequence). V was trimmed by 1 base and J by 7 bases, leaving 8 bases between them. The CDR3 contains 13 residues. CDR3 DNA sequence: TGTGCCAGTAGTATAGGAGGGCCGCAGCCCCAGCATTTT. Translated, it gives CASSIGGPQPQHF.

This clone was seen just once. The V gene is TRBV11-2, the J gene TRBJ2-6; TRBD1 matches at 9 bases. This CDR3 has 17 amino acids. V shed 6 bases and J 2 bases; nucleotides not matched to a gene: 8. The germline gives CDR1 SGHAT, CDR2 FQNNGV. CDR3 amino acids: CASSPGQGKTGANVLTF. Here the CDR3 DNA reads TGTGCCAGCAGTCCGGGACAGGGAAAAACTGGGGCCAACGTCCTGACTTTC.

Only a few counts were recorded for this clone. The rearrangement uses TRBV7-9 and TRBJ2-1, with D perhaps TRBD1 (5 bases). Germline CDR1 reads SEHNR; CDR2 reads FQNEAQ (reference sequence). CDR3 length: 11 residues. The germline V and J ends were trimmed by 5 bases and 10 bases, with 9 bases remaining between them. The chain's CDR3 is CASSLDSEQFF. The CDR3 nucleotides read TGTGCCAGCAGCCTCGACAGCGAGCAGTTCTTC.

The CDR3 nucleotides read TGTGCCAGCAGTTACGGGCTCAACTCCTATAATTCACCCCTCCACTTT. It is translated as CASSYGLNSYNSPLHF. This chain links TRBV6-5 with TRBJ1-6; D not certain. The CDR3 sequence is 16 residues long. The germline V gene has CDR1 MNHEY and CDR2 SVGAGI. The V end was cut by 2 bases, the J end by 0 bases, with 8 bases between.

The rearrangement links TRBV15 to TRBJ2-3; 10 bases are a match to TRBD2. The CDR3 is 16 amino acids. V lost 3 bases to trimming and J lost 6 bases; unmatched junction nucleotides: 9. CDR1 is LNHNV, CDR2 YYDKDF, per germline (reference sequence). CDR3 DNA sequence: TGTGCCACCAGCAGGGTACTAGCGGGGTATGCCGATACGCAGTATTTT. Its protein product is CATSRVLAGYADTQYF.

CDR3 in amino acids: CASSYSTFLEQYF. CDR3 DNA: TGTGCCAGCAGTTACTCGACATTCCTCGAGCAGTACTTC. The V and J genes are TRBV6-5 and TRBJ2-7; D is uncertain. The V end was cut by 0 bases, the J end by 6 bases, with 9 bases between. The CDR3 contains 13 residues. The germline CDR1 and CDR2 sequences are MNHEY and SVGAGI.

V gene TRBV27 combines with J gene TRBJ2-7, with D possibly being TRBD2 (5 bases). The length of the CDR3 is 14 residues. The V gene lost 2 bases and the J gene lost 3 bases, with 11 bases spanning the gap. Germline values: CDR1 MNHEY, CDR2 SMNVEV (reference sequence). The CDR3 bases are TGTGCCAGCAGTTTAGGAGGAACTGACTACGAGCAGTACTTC. This encodes CASSLGGTDYEQYF.

This chain uses TRBV11-2 with TRBJ2-4, with 8 bases that match TRBD1. Trimming took 5 bases from V and 4 from J; bases not matched to a gene: 7. Per the germline V gene, CDR1 is SGHAT and CDR2 is FQNNGV. CDR3 length equals 15 residues. The chain's CDR3 is CASSEIRGPKNIQYF. The CDR3 DNA sequence: TGTGCCAGCAGCGAAATCAGGGGGCCTAAAAACATTCAGTACTTC.

The chain links TRBV12-3 or TRBV12-4 to TRBJ1-1; no definite D call. V was pared by 1 base and J by 2 bases, with 5 bases between. This CDR3 has 13 residues. The CDR3: CASSLDSNTEAFF. In DNA, the CDR3 is TGTGCCAGCAGTTTAGACAGTAACACTGAAGCTTTCTTT.

This sequence joins TRBV5-1 and TRBJ1-2; perhaps TRBD1 as D (6 bases). The CDR3 covers 15 residues. Trimming removed 1 base from V and 2 bases from J, with 12 bases in between. Germline loops: CDR1 SGHRS, CDR2 YFSETQ. The CDR3 spells CASSLSDRLNYGYTF. Here the CDR3 DNA reads TGCGCCAGCAGCTTGTCGGACAGATTAAACTATGGCTACACCTTC.

The V and J genes are TRBV6-4 and TRBJ2-7; D ambiguous. Trimming shortened V by 2 bases and J by 0 bases, and 5 bases separated the two germline ends. Germline CDR1 and CDR2: MRHNA and SNTAGT. The CDR3 covers 13 residues. Here the CDR3 DNA reads TGTGCCAGCAGTGACCAGTCCTCCTACGAGCAGTACTTC. It encodes CASSDQSSYEQYF.

This clone has a single count. The genes are TRBV28 and TRBJ1-5, with 7 bases identical to TRBD1. The CDR3 is 13 amino acids. The trim removed 6 bases at V and 5 bases at J, leaving 4 bases unmatched. Germline V lookup: CDR1 MDHEN, CDR2 SYDVKM. The CDR3 protein is CASSETGDQPQHF. The CDR3 DNA reads TGTGCCAGCAGCGAAACAGGGGATCAGCCCCAGCATTTT.

This chain uses TRBV11-2 with TRBJ2-1; 13 nucleotides agree with TRBD2. This CDR3 spans 18 amino acids. The J segment lost 0 bases and the V segment lost 3 bases, leaving 5 bases of the junction unmatched. Germline CDR1 SGHAT, CDR2 FQNNGV. CDR3 protein: CASSFRLAGGSSYNEQFF. The CDR3 nucleotides are TGTGCCAGCAGCTTTCGACTAGCGGGGGGAAGCTCCTACAATGAGCAGTTCTTC.